This TCR beta chain is from a study of blood T cell repertoires in COVID-19 (TCRdb year 2020). Regarding the complete study: Collaborator samples came from the United States, Italy and Spain and covered acute and convalescent phases of COVID-19. The material from the prospective study consisted of cDNA or gDNA derived from T cells, B-cell-depleted T cells, or PBMCs. The dataset comprised deeply sampled blood TCRbeta repertoires from subjects exposed to, actively infected with, or recovered from COVID-19. The repertoires were made available in a free public database intended to serve as a resource for research on the immune response to SARS-CoV-2. Samples came from the ongoing ImmuneRACE study (first 160 participants) plus 1,254 subjects from 6 global collaborators. Sample metadata almost always included a de-identified subject ID, COVID-19 status, age in years and sex. Where HLA class I and class II types were available, the types were taken from metadata supplied by the sample provider, not from assay-based typing.

This clone occurred once. No cognate antigen has been identified for it. No base quality information exists; no much larger clone differs at one position. One collaborating source in Seattle enrolled patients while the patients were actively infected and followed the patients over time throughout the course of disease. The collaborating institutions used their own protocols to collect whole blood in K2EDTA tubes. Collaborator samples were shipped for TCRbeta analysis as frozen whole blood, isolated PBMCs, or DNA extracted from either sample type. From the cysteine through the phenylalanine, the CDR3 covers 13 amino acids. Only the CDR3 part of the read is kept: 39 bases, read in frame from the first base. V is clipped by 5 bases and J by 0 bases, and the sequence between their germline boundaries is 8 bases long. From a lookup of the germline V gene, CDR1 and CDR2 are SGHNT and YENEEA. Study-wide findings and limitations: How much clinical and demographic metadata was included differed by source and by participant, and the metadata was provided uncurated.

TCRbeta CDR3 regions were amplified from genomic DNA using the immunoSEQ Assay, a bias-controlled multiplex PCR. As for the original processing: The number of nucleated cells in each sample was estimated by amplification of reference gene primers within the assay. Sequence reads were collapsed and filtered to measure the absolute abundance of every unique TCRbeta CDR3 rearrangement. For each sample, productive Simpson clonality was calculated as the square root of Simpson's diversity index over productive rearrangements. Sourced from immuneACCESS, this table was stored by TCRdb with only in-frame sequences that have V and J called. A share of the clones is absent; for the studies checked, an unresolved V gene accounts for under half, and the remainder has no known explanation. From that table come the V and J calls and clone size; the DNA was used to work out D and trimming. The sample data list about 170,000 clones, and approximately 91% of these were observed just once. The ten largest clones add up to around 5.1% of the sample.

Sequenced sample: peripheral blood. The chain links TRBV11-3 with TRBJ2-7; the best D guess is TRBD1, with 5 bases matching. The receptor comes from a man aged 18 to 29 with COVID-19, enrolled during active disease. The CDR3 is CASSPDSSYEQYF. The DNA reads TGTGCCAGCAGCCCCGACAGCTCCTACGAGCAGTACTTC.